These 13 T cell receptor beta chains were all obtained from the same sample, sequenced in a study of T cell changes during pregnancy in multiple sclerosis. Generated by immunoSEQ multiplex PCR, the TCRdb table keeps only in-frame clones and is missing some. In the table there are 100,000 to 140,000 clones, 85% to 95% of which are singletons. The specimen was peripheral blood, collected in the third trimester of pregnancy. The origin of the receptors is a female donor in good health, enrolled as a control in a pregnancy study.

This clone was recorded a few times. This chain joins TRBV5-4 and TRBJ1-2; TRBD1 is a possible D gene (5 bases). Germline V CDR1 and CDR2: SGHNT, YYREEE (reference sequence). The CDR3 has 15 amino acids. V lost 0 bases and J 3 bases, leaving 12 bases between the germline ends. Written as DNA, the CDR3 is TGTGCCAGCAGCTTGGCCCCAGGGATGGACTATGGCTACACCTTC. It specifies CASSLAPGMDYGYTF. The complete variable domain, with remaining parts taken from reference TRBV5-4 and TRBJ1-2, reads ETGVTQSPTHLIKTRGQQVTLRCSSQSGHNTVSWYQQALGQGPQFIFQYYREEENGRGNFPPRFSGLQFPNYSSELNVNALELDDSALYLCASSLAPGMDYGYTFGSGTRLTVV.

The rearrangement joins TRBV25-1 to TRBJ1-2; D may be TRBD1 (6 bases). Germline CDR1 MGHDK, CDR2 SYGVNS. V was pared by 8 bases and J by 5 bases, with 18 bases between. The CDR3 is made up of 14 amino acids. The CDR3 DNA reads TGTGCCAGCTGGCACCCCAGGACAGAGTATGGCTACACCTTC. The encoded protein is CASWHPRTEYGYTF.

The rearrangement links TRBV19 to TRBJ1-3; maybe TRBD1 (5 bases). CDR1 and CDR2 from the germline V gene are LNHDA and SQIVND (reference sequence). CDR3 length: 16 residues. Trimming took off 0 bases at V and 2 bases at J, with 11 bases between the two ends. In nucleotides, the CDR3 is TGTGCCAGTAGTATAGATCCCAGGGAAACTGGAAACACCATATATTTT. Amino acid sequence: CASSIDPRETGNTIYF.

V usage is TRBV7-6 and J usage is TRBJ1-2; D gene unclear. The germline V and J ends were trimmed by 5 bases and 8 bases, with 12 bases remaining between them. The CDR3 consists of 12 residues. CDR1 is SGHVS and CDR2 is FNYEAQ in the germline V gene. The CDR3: CASSDRTGGYTF. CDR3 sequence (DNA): TGTGCCAGCAGCGACCGGACGGGAGGCTACACCTTC.

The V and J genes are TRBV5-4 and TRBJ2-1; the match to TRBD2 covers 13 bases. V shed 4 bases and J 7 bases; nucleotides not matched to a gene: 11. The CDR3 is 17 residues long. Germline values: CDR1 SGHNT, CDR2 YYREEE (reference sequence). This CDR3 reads CASSPLLTSGGSNEQFF. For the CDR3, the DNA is TGTGCCAGCAGCCCTCTATTGACTAGCGGGGGGAGTAATGAGCAGTTCTTC.

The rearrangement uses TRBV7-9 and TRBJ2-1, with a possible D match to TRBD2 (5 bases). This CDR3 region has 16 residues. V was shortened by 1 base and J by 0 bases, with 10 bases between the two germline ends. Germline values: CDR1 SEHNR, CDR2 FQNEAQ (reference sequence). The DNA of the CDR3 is TGTGCCAGCAGCTTAGTAGCGTTGAGCTCCTACAATGAGCAGTTCTTC. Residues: CASSLVALSSYNEQFF.

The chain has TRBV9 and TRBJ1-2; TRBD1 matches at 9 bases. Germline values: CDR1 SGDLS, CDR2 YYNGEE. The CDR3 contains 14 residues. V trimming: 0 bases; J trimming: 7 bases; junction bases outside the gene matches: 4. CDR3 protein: CASSVGQGEPGYTF. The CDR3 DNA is TGTGCCAGCAGCGTAGGACAGGGGGAACCTGGCTACACCTTC.

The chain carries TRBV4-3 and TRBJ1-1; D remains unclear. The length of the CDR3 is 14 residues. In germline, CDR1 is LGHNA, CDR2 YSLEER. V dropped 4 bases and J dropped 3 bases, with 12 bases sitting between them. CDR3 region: CASSPQEDDTEAFF. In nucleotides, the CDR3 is TGCGCCAGCAGCCCCCAGGAGGACGACACTGAAGCTTTCTTT.

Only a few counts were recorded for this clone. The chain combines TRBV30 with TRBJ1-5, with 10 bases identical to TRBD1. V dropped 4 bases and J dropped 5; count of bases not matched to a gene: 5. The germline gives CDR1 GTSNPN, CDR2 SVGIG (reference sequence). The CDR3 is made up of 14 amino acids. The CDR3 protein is CAWTSGTGDQPQHF. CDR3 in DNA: TGTGCCTGGACCTCCGGGACAGGGGATCAGCCCCAGCATTTT.

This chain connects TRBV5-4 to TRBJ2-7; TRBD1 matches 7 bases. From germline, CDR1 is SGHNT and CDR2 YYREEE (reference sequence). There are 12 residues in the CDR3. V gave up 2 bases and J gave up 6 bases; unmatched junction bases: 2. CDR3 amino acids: CASSFDRAEQYF. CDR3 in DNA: TGTGCCAGCAGCTTTGACAGGGCCGAGCAGTACTTC.

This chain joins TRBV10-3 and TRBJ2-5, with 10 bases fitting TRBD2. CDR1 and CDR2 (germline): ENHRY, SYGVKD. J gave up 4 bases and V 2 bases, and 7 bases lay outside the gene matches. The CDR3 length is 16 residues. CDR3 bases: TGTGCCATCAGTGAGAGGAGCGGGGGGGCCGCAGAGACCCAGTACTTC. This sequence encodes CAISERSGGAAETQYF.

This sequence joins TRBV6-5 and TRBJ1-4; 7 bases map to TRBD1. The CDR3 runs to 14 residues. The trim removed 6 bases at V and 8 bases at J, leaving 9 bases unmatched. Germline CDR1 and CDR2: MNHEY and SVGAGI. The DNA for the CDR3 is TGTGCCAGCAGATATAGGGGGCAGGGGGAAAAACTGTTTTTT. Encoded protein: CASRYRGQGEKLFF.

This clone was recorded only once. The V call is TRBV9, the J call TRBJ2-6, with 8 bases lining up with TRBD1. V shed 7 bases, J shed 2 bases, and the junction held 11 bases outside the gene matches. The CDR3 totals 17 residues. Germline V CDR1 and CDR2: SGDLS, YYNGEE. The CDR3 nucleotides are TGTGCCAGCGGTCCGCGGACAGGGAAAGCTGGGGCCAACGTCCTGACTTTC. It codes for CASGPRTGKAGANVLTF.